Below are 14 T cell receptor beta chains sequenced from a single sample in a study of regulatory T cells in long-lasting Graves disease. Indicated time point: newly diagnosed GD, antithyroid drugs for less than 3 months. Generation of the TCR library employed RNA extracted from PBMCs. iRepertoire HTBI primers and Arm-PCR of CDR3 regions built TCR beta libraries. Via MiXCR, TCRdb re-called the multiplex PCR reads, giving one row per CDR3 protein. The sample gives 530,000 or so distinct CDR3 sequences, around 16% of which show up once; around 13% is in the top ten. These data were also filed under a second study, of T cells in Graves' hyperthyroidism and ophthalmopathy.

Sequences were derived from peripheral blood mononuclear cells (PBMCs), sampled at new diagnosis, from a patient treated with antithyroid drugs. The receptors shown here come from a man younger than 30 with Graves disease.

This clonotype has a count of ten or more. The V and J genes are TRBV12-3 or TRBV12-4 and TRBJ1-2; D uncertain. The CDR3 is 13 residues long. Trimming removed 5 bases at V and 7 bases at J, with 14 bases between. The CDR3 protein is CASSPFEGAGYTF. For the CDR3, the DNA is TGTGCCAGCAGTCCCTTCGAGGGAGCTGGCTACACCTTC.

Only a few counts were recorded for this clonotype. The chain has TRBV6-5 and TRBJ2-4, with a possible D match to TRBD1 (6 bases). V was clipped by 4 bases and J by 8 bases, with 15 bases between them. The CDR3 has 14 amino acids. CDR1 is MNHEY, CDR2 SVGAGI, per germline. The CDR3 is CASSLPGHGDIQYF. The CDR3 DNA is TGTGCCAGCAGTTTACCGGGACACGGAGACATTCAGTACTTC.

This clonotype appeared many times. The chain has TRBV11-2 and TRBJ2-7; D might be TRBD2 (6 bases). Germline CDR1 reads SGHAT; CDR2 reads FQNNGV. V was clipped by 5 bases and J by 2 bases, with 16 bases between them. The CDR3 loop spans 15 amino acids. The CDR3 sequence: CASSPGGGFAYEQYF. The CDR3 DNA reads TGTGCCAGCAGCCCCGGTGGGGGGTTTGCCTACGAGCAGTACTTC.

V and J are TRBV7-9 and TRBJ2-3; TRBD2 matches 10 bases. Trimming took 1 base from V and 1 from J; bases not matched to a gene: 5. The CDR3 loop spans 17 amino acids. Germline V gene data show CDR1 as SEHNR and CDR2 as FQNEAQ (reference sequence). CDR3 nucleotides: TGTGCCAGCAGCTTAGGCCACGGGACTAGCGGCACAGATACGCAGTATTTT. Translated, it gives CASSLGHGTSGTDTQYF.

The V call is TRBV10-3, the J call TRBJ2-1; 15 bases line up with TRBD2. Germline V gene sequence: CDR1 ENHRY, CDR2 SYGVKD. There are 16 residues in the CDR3. V trimming: 4 bases; J trimming: 6 bases; junction bases outside the gene matches: 4. DNA for the CDR3: TGTGCCATCAGTGCTGGGGGACTAGCGGGAGGCAATGAGCAGTTCTTC. This gives the protein CAISAGGLAGGNEQFF.

In DNA form, the CDR3 reads TGCAGTGCTAGAGAACAGGGGCTAGCTTTCTTT. Its translation: CSAREQGLAFF. The V and J genes are TRBV20-1 and TRBJ1-1; 7 bases match TRBD1. The CDR3 is made up of 11 amino acids. V lost 0 bases to trimming and J lost 10 bases; unmatched junction nucleotides: 2. Germline-derived CDR1 and CDR2 are DFQATT and SNEGSKA (reference sequence).

This clonotype has at least ten counts. V gene TRBV20-1 combines with J gene TRBJ2-7, with D possibly being TRBD1 or TRBD2 (7 bases each). Germline V gene lookup returns CDR1 DFQATT and CDR2 SNEGSKA (reference sequence). The V end lost 3 bases, the J end lost 4 bases, and 10 bases lay between the germline ends. The CDR3 totals 12 residues. In DNA, the CDR3 is TGCAGTGCTAGCAGGGGGGGATACGAGCAGTACTTC. It is translated as CSASRGGYEQYF.

This clonotype came up many times. The chain has TRBV20-1 and TRBJ2-7; 10 nucleotides match TRBD1. Germline assignment: CDR1 DFQATT and CDR2 SNEGSKA (reference sequence). The CDR3 loop spans 13 amino acids. With 1 base clipped from V and 6 bases from J, the junction kept 3 bases outside the gene matches. CDR3 protein: CSARVRTGGEQYF. The CDR3 DNA sequence: TGCAGTGCTAGAGTTCGGACAGGGGGCGAGCAGTACTTC.

This clonotype was recorded at least ten times. The chain couples TRBV18 to TRBJ1-1; D unclear. With 3 bases removed from V and 11 bases from J, the gap between germline ends came to 16 bases. Germline CDR1 reads KGHSH; CDR2 reads LQKENI. The CDR3 spans 13 residues. The CDR3, as DNA: TGTGCCAGCTCACCCGATTTACAGCGGGAGGCTTTCTTT. Its protein product is CASSPDLQREAFF.

This clonotype was recorded at least ten times. This chain links TRBV6-1 with TRBJ2-4; 7 bases are a match to TRBD2. With V trimmed by 4 bases and J by 7 bases, 7 bases remained unmatched. Germline lookup yields CDR1 MNHNS and CDR2 SASEGT. The CDR3 sequence is 14 residues long. The CDR3 nucleotides are TGTGCCAGCAGTGTCGGGACTAAAGGGAACATTCAGTACTTC. This sequence encodes CASSVGTKGNIQYF.

In its sample, this clonotype was seen a few times. The gene calls are TRBV5-1 and TRBJ2-3, with TRBD1 identical over 7 bases. V was clipped by 0 bases and J by 4 bases; unmatched bases: 5. Germline assignment: CDR1 SGHRS and CDR2 YFSETQ. The CDR3 is 15 amino acids. DNA for the CDR3: TGCGCCAGCAGCTTGGCTAGTCAGGGGGCAGATACGCAGTATTTT. Translating it yields CASSLASQGADTQYF.

This clonotype was picked up many times. The chain couples TRBV28 to TRBJ2-1; 8 bases match TRBD2. Germline lookup yields CDR1 MDHEN and CDR2 SYDVKM. There are 21 residues in the CDR3. Trimming took 5 bases from V and 9 from J; bases not matched to a gene: 30. The CDR3 protein is CASSKGSWGLVSFPVQVEQFF. In nucleotides, the CDR3 is TGTGCCAGCAGTAAGGGATCTTGGGGACTAGTATCGTTCCCCGTTCAAGTTGAGCAGTTCTTC.

Only a few counts were recorded for this clonotype. The chain combines TRBV20-1 with TRBJ2-2, with 9 bases fitting TRBD2. From germline, CDR1 is DFQATT and CDR2 SNEGSKA (reference sequence). This CDR3 comprises 15 residues. Germline trimming cut 2 bases from V and 9 bases from J; bases unmatched to any gene: 10. The CDR3 spells CSARNRREGRWELFF. CDR3 DNA sequence: TGCAGTGCTAGAAATCGGCGGGAGGGCCGATGGGAGCTGTTTTTT.

This clonotype was counted many times. The rearrangement joins TRBV27 to TRBJ2-1; 9 bases map to TRBD1. The CDR3 has 16 residues. V gave up 7 bases and J gave up 7 bases; unmatched junction bases: 14. CDR1 is MNHEY and CDR2 is SMNVEV in the germline V gene (reference sequence). The CDR3 spells CASNGRLTGGLNEQFF. The CDR3 bases are TGTGCCAGCAATGGTCGGCTTACAGGGGGCTTGAATGAGCAGTTCTTC.